These 18 T cell receptor beta chains were all obtained from the same sample, sequenced in a study of cytomegalovirus exposure and HLA in healthy donors. 60 Vbeta and 13 Jbeta primers were used in PCR. Only in-frame clones appear in the TCRdb table, and some are missing; sequencing was by immunoSEQ multiplex PCR. The sample contains about 200,000 clones, about 79% of which appear only once. Sequenced material: PBMCs. The receptors stem from a boy between 2 and 15 years old in good health and CMV-seronegative.

The chain couples TRBV5-6 to TRBJ2-5; D ambiguous. Trimming took 0 bases from V and 3 from J, leaving 6 bases between them. This CDR3 contains 13 residues. The V gene's germline CDR1 is SGHDT and CDR2 YYEEEE. The CDR3 nucleotides are TGTGCCAGCAGCTTGGACCTAAAAGAGACCCAGTACTTC. Its protein is CASSLDLKETQYF.

The chain's CDR3 is CASSSRTGGNYGYTF. In DNA form, the CDR3 reads TGTGCCAGCAGCTCTAGGACAGGGGGAAACTATGGCTACACCTTC. This chain links TRBV5-4 with TRBJ1-2; 10 positions agree with TRBD1. This CDR3 contains 15 residues. The J segment lost 2 bases and the V segment lost 3 bases, leaving 4 bases of the junction unmatched. The germline V gene has CDR1 SGHNT and CDR2 YYREEE (reference sequence).

The rearrangement joins TRBV5-6 to TRBJ1-2; 7 bases are shared with TRBD1. The CDR3 has 14 amino acids. Germline V gene data show CDR1 as SGHDT and CDR2 as YYEEEE. V lost 7 bases and J lost 1; bases outside the gene matches: 7. The CDR3 nucleotides read TGTGCCAGCCAGCGCCGGGACAGTAACTATGGCTACACCTTC. Its translation: CASQRRDSNYGYTF.

This chain connects TRBV14 to TRBJ2-2; D unresolved. The V and J ends lost 7 bases and 7 bases respectively, with 13 bases between them. Germline V gives CDR1 SGHDN, CDR2 FVKESK. The CDR3 runs to 13 residues. CDR3 in DNA: TGTGCCAGCAAATCCGAGTACAGCGGGGAGCTGTTTTTT. Amino acid sequence: CASKSEYSGELFF.

The chain links TRBV4-3 to TRBJ2-3; TRBD2 matches at 10 bases. The germline gives CDR1 LGHNA, CDR2 YSLEER. This CDR3 spans 16 amino acids. With 0 bases clipped from V and 4 bases from J, the junction kept 4 bases outside the gene matches. CDR3 sequence (DNA): TGCGCCAGCAGCCAAGATGGGCTAGCGGGGGCAGATACGCAGTATTTT. Protein product: CASSQDGLAGADTQYF.

The rearrangement uses TRBV7-2 and TRBJ1-4; D possibly corresponds to TRBD1 (6 bases). Trimming took 3 bases from V and 10 from J, leaving 15 bases between them. This CDR3 contains 14 residues. Germline V gene data show CDR1 as SGHTA and CDR2 as FQGNSA. The CDR3 DNA is TGTGCCAGCAGCTTCGGTCAGACAGGCGGAAAACTGTTTTTT. This encodes CASSFGQTGGKLFF.

This chain connects TRBV15 to TRBJ1-5; no clear D. The CDR3 runs 15 residues. Trimming removed 0 bases from V and 6 bases from J, with 12 bases in between. Germline V CDR1 and CDR2: LNHNV, YYDKDF (reference sequence). The CDR3 is CATSRDYQVGQPQHF. CDR3 bases: TGTGCCACCAGCAGAGATTACCAGGTTGGTCAGCCCCAGCATTTT.

This rearrangement joins TRBV5-1 to TRBJ2-7; 11 bases agree with TRBD1. The V and J ends lost 3 bases and 7 bases, in that order; junction bases with no gene match: 12. Germline CDR1 is SGHRS and CDR2 is YFSETQ. This CDR3 has 16 amino acids. The CDR3 sequence is CASSSLRDRGRKEQYF. CDR3 DNA sequence: TGCGCCAGCAGCTCCCTGAGGGACAGGGGGAGAAAAGAGCAGTACTTC.

V and J are TRBV29-1 and TRBJ1-1; 7 nucleotides match TRBD1. J gave up 6 bases and V 6 bases, and 7 bases lay outside the gene matches. From germline, CDR1 is SQVTM and CDR2 ANQGSEA. CDR3 length: 12 amino acids. CDR3 sequence: CSVRTGVAEAFF. CDR3 nucleotides: TGCAGCGTCCGGACAGGCGTGGCTGAAGCTTTCTTT.

This clone was observed a handful of times. Mismatch with germline at one junction end may stem from a read error. This chain connects TRBV2 to TRBJ2-7; possible D gene TRBD1, 7 bases. Germline V lookup: CDR1 SNHLY, CDR2 FYNNEI. CDR3 length: 15 residues. CDR3 coding DNA: TGTGCCAGCAGTCGCTTCCTTATAAGACAGGGAGGCGACGACTTC. Its translation: CASSRFLIRQGGDDF.

The count of this clone is one. The chain is built from TRBV27 and TRBJ2-7; no clear D gene. CDR1 is MNHEY, CDR2 SMNVEV, per germline (reference sequence). V lost 4 bases to trimming and J lost 2 bases, with 3 bases between them. The CDR3 loop spans 11 amino acids. The CDR3 spells CASSSTYEQYF. The DNA of the CDR3 is TGTGCCAGCAGTTCCACCTACGAGCAGTACTTC.

J is TRBJ1-6 and V is TRBV18; perhaps TRBD1 as D (5 bases). Germline-derived CDR1 and CDR2 are KGHSH and LQKENI. V was pared by 4 bases and J by 9 bases, with 19 bases between. This CDR3 region has 16 residues. The CDR3, as DNA: TGTGCCAGCTCACGGAACTCCGGGACTAGTCGTTCACCCCTCCACTTT. Its protein is CASSRNSGTSRSPLHF.

CDR3: CASSAETSGAIIPGYF. The CDR3 region has the DNA TGTGCCAGCAGCGCCGAGACTAGCGGGGCGATCATACCAGGGTATTTT. The rearrangement uses TRBV7-2 and TRBJ2-3, with TRBD2 matching over 11 bases. CDR1 and CDR2 (germline): SGHTA, FQGNSA. The CDR3 has 16 amino acids. V was clipped by 5 bases and J by 14 bases; unmatched bases: 18.

The rearrangement uses TRBV5-1 and TRBJ2-2; D call uncertain. Looked up from germline, CDR1 is SGHRS and CDR2 is YFSETQ. V shed 4 bases and J shed 4 bases, with 14 bases lying between them. The CDR3 covers 15 residues. The CDR3 reads CASSATAGATGELFF. The CDR3 DNA is TGCGCCAGCAGCGCTACGGCAGGCGCCACCGGGGAGCTGTTTTTT.

This chain links TRBV4-3 with TRBJ2-2; 13 bases align to TRBD2. The CDR3 consists of 18 residues. J was trimmed by 2 bases and V by 1 base; bases with no gene match: 4. Germline V lookup: CDR1 LGHNA, CDR2 YSLEER. The CDR3 nucleotides read TGCGCCAGCAGCCAAGTGGGACTAGCGGGGACCAACACCGGGGAGCTGTTTTTT. This encodes CASSQVGLAGTNTGELFF.

The sample holds a few counts of this clone. CDR3 coding DNA: TGCGCCAGCAGCCAAGGGGCGGGAAGAACCAAAAACATTCAGTACTTC. Amino acids: CASSQGAGRTKNIQYF. The gene calls are TRBV4-1 and TRBJ2-4, with D maybe TRBD2 (6 bases). CDR3 length: 16 amino acids. Germline CDR1 is MGHRA and CDR2 is YSYEKL. Deletions cut 1 base from V and 2 bases from J, with 12 bases between.

This chain joins TRBV2 and TRBJ1-2; D uncertain. Germline V CDR1 and CDR2: SNHLY, FYNNEI. The V end was cut by 10 bases, the J end by 0 bases, with 12 bases between. CDR3 length: 13 residues. CDR3 loop: CATRGETNYGYTF. The CDR3 region has the DNA TGTGCCACCCGTGGGGAGACTAACTATGGCTACACCTTC.

Concerning this clone itself: The final CDR3 position lacks the conserved phenylalanine or tryptophan, pointing to a likely read error. This rearrangement joins TRBV2 to TRBJ2-7; TRBD2 agrees at 9 bases. Trimming at V came to 5 bases and at J to 3 bases, leaving 5 bases not matched to a gene. CDR1 SNHLY and CDR2 FYNNEI come from the germline V gene. This CDR3 contains 14 residues. This CDR3 is CASSSGGGGYEQYS. The CDR3 DNA is TGTGCCAGCAGTTCGGGCGGGGGGGGCTACGAGCAGTACTCC.